A selection of T cell receptor beta chains follows, all from one sample in a study of T cells in Graves' hyperthyroidism and ophthalmopathy. Each CDR3 protein gets one entry after TCRdb re-called the multiplex PCR reads with MiXCR. The sample holds approximately 400,000 distinct CDR3 sequences; about 15% are singletons and the top ten take 11%. The specimen was blood. The receptors were sampled from a woman aged 55-70 years with Graves' hyperthyroidism. Each CDR3 is given with its conserved first and last residue. The D gene is left open where the match is weak. Clone size appears in some rows only: once, few, many, or a class for an expanded clone.

>few|TRBJ2-3|TRBD2|TRBV19
CATRWGTSGSTDTQYF
TGTGCCACGCGTTGGGGGACTAGCGGCTCCACAGATACGCAGTATTTT
>many|TRBJ2-7|NA|TRBV27
CASSHGGGSHRSYEQYF
TGTGCCAGCAGCCATGGAGGGGGGAGTCACCGCTCCTACGAGCAGTACTTC
>many|TRBJ2-1|TRBD2|TRBV7-8
CASSPRVGRTVNEQFF
TGTGCCAGCAGCCCTAGGGTCGGGAGGACTGTCAATGAGCAGTTCTTC
>NA|TRBJ2-7|NA|TRBV3-1
CASSQGATYEQYF
TGTGCCAGCAGCCAGGGGGCGACCTACGAGCAGTACTTC
>few|TRBJ2-1|NA|TRBV7-9
CASSLFNPPGAIDNEQFF
TGTGCCAGCAGCTTATTCAACCCCCCGGGGGCGATTGACAATGAGCAGTTCTTC
>NA|TRBJ1-1|NA|TRBV9
CASSRLTADTEAFF
TGTGCCAGCAGCAGACTTACAGCGGACACTGAAGCTTTCTTT
>NA|TRBJ2-1|TRBD2|TRBV19
CASRTSADSYNEQFF
TGTGCCAGCCGGACTAGCGCGGACTCCTACAATGAGCAGTTCTTC
>many|TRBJ1-1|TRBD1|TRBV6-1
CASSTTGGYTEAFF
TGTGCCAGCAGCACGACAGGGGGCTACACTGAAGCTTTCTTT
>NA|TRBJ2-5|NA|TRBV5-1
CASSSGTPRETQYF
TGCGCCAGCAGCTCCGGGACACCGAGGGAGACCCAGTACTTC
>NA|TRBJ1-5|NA|TRBV4-2
CASSQVWATTGNQPQHF
TGTGCCAGCAGCCAAGTTTGGGCAACGACTGGCAATCAGCCCCAGCATTTT
>few|TRBJ2-3|TRBD2|TRBV7-3
CASSPDSGSDTQYF
TGTGCCAGCAGCCCCGATAGCGGGAGCGATACGCAGTATTTT
>many|TRBJ2-1|NA|TRBV10-3
CAISRDRSDEQFF
TGTGCCATCAGCCGAGACAGGTCCGATGAGCAGTTCTTC
>many|TRBJ1-4|NA|TRBV5-5
CASSFRRTDEKLFF
TGTGCCAGCAGCTTCCGGAGGACGGATGAAAAACTGTTTTTT
>NA|TRBJ2-1|NA|TRBV5-1
CASSLELPERNEQFF
TGCGCCAGCAGCTTGGAACTCCCTGAGCGAAATGAGCAGTTCTTC
>many|TRBJ1-2|NA|TRBV20-1
CSARDLNYGYTF
TGCAGTGCTAGAGACTTAAACTATGGCTACACCTTC
>many|TRBJ1-1|NA|TRBV12-3/TRBV12-4
CASTVQGGNTEAFF
TGTGCCAGCACTGTACAGGGAGGGAACACTGAAGCTTTCTTT
>few|TRBJ2-1|NA|TRBV10-1
CASSVSGNDNEQFF
TGCGCCAGCAGTGTATCCGGGAACGACAATGAGCAGTTCTTC
>few|TRBJ2-7|TRBD1|TRBV11-1
CASSLQTGLAYEQYF
TGTGCCAGCAGCTTACAGACAGGGTTGGCCTACGAGCAGTACTTC
>many|TRBJ2-7|NA|TRBV7-9
CASSLGEWAGEQYF
TGTGCCAGCAGCTTAGGAGAATGGGCGGGCGAGCAGTACTTC
>NA|TRBJ2-7|NA|TRBV2
CASRDSGLNYEQYF
TGTGCCAGCAGGGACTCGGGACTGAACTACGAGCAGTACTTC
>few|TRBJ2-5|NA|TRBV7-9
CASSLALGLETQYF
TGTGCCAGCAGCTTAGCTTTGGGTCTTGAGACCCAGTACTTC
>few|TRBJ1-5|NA|TRBV7-2
CASSFYNQPQHF
TGTGCCAGCAGTTTCTATAATCAGCCCCAGCATTTT
>many|TRBJ1-1|NA|TRBV29-1
CSGNRNLNTEAFF
TGCAGCGGCAACAGGAACCTGAACACTGAAGCTTTCTTT
>many|TRBJ1-1|TRBD1|TRBV7-9
CASSGAGGGVGNTEAFF
TGTGCCAGCAGCGGCGCTGGAGGGGGCGTCGGGAACACTGAAGCTTTCTTT
>many|TRBJ2-1|NA|TRBV6-1
CASSELWGQGYNEQFF
TGTGCCAGCAGTGAATTGTGGGGCCAAGGGTACAATGAGCAGTTCTTC
>many|TRBJ2-1|NA|TRBV6-5
CASSYGREYGNNEQFF
TGTGCCAGCAGTTACGGCAGGGAATACGGAAACAATGAGCAGTTCTTC
>many|TRBJ1-1|NA|TRBV27
CASSPRVPEAFF
TGTGCCAGCAGTCCTCGAGTACCTGAAGCTTTCTTT
>NA|TRBJ1-1|NA|TRBV6-1
CATLEAAPRKAFF
TGTGCCACCCTTGAGGCCGCCCCTCGGAAAGCTTTCTTT
>NA|TRBJ2-7|TRBD2|TRBV20-1
CSARSAGVNEQYF
TGCAGTGCTAGGTCAGCGGGAGTCAACGAGCAGTACTTC
>many|TRBJ2-1|NA|TRBV29-1
CSARQDPYNEQFF
TGCAGCGCACGACAGGATCCCTACAATGAGCAGTTCTTC
>many|TRBJ2-7|TRBD2|TRBV6-5
CASSYSFSGGYEQYF
TGTGCCAGCAGTTACTCGTTTAGCGGGGGCTACGAGCAGTACTTC
>many|TRBJ2-7|TRBD2|TRBV3-1
CASSRPGLADYSYEQYF
TGTGCCAGCAGCCGGCCGGGACTAGCAGATTACTCCTACGAGCAGTACTTC
>many|TRBJ1-2|NA|TRBV20-1
CSARRRQGPTPVYGYTF
TGCAGTGCTAGACGCCGCCAGGGGCCCACCCCGGTTTATGGCTACACCTTC
>NA|TRBJ1-4|NA|TRBV18
CASSPLTGRNEKLFF
TGTGCCAGCTCACCGTTGACAGGTAGAAATGAAAAACTGTTTTTT
>few|TRBJ1-2|NA|TRBV2
CASSGDQGGGYTF
TGTGCCAGCAGTGGGGATCAGGGAGGCGGCTACACCTTC
>NA|TRBJ1-6|NA|TRBV27
CASSTPGGAGLAPLHF
TGTGCCAGCAGTACCCCGGGGGGGGCCGGATTGGCACCCCTCCACTTT
>many|TRBJ2-1|TRBD1|TRBV27
CASRKDREPYNEQFF
TGTGCCAGCAGGAAGGACAGGGAACCATACAATGAGCAGTTCTTC
>few|TRBJ1-1|NA|TRBV19
CASILGGTEAFF
TGTGCCAGTATCTTGGGGGGCACTGAAGCTTTCTTT
>many|TRBJ2-3|TRBD2|TRBV7-2
CASSPRPGGRATDTQYF
TGTGCCAGCAGCCCCCGTCCCGGCGGGAGGGCCACAGATACGCAGTATTTT
>many|TRBJ2-1|NA|TRBV12-3/TRBV12-4
CASRRQLSSYNEQFF
TGTGCCAGCAGAAGACAGTTATCCTCCTACAATGAGCAGTTCTTC
>NA|TRBJ2-7|TRBD2|TRBV5-1
CASSRAGLADYEQYF
TGCGCCAGCAGCCGTGCGGGACTAGCGGACTACGAGCAGTACTTC
>NA|TRBJ1-4|NA|TRBV19
CASSRSGGMSEKLFF
TGTGCCAGTAGTAGGTCGGGAGGGATGAGTGAAAAACTGTTTTTT